This entry lists 31 T cell receptor beta chains sequenced from one sample in a study of blood T cell repertoires in COVID-19. Libraries were prepared by immunoSEQ multiplex PCR; TCRdb keeps only in-frame clonotypes and omits some of them. The table lists fewer than 250,000 clones, roughly 91% of them singletons. Material for sequencing was PBMCs or T cells enriched from blood (not recorded which). The receptors here all came from a man aged 25-40 years in a cohort exposed to, infected with or recovered from COVID-19 (not recorded which).

The rearrangement uses TRBV28 and TRBJ2-2, with 10 bases that match TRBD2. Germline assignment: CDR1 MDHEN and CDR2 SYDVKM. The CDR3 spans 18 residues. Trimming removed 5 bases from V and 5 bases from J; junction bases left unmatched: 14. CDR3 protein: CASSLLAGRSGKTGELFF. The CDR3 region has the DNA TGTGCCAGCAGTCTACTAGCGGGAAGGTCGGGGAAAACCGGGGAGCTGTTTTTT.

This clone was found a few times. The genes are TRBV4-1 and TRBJ1-6, with a possible D match to TRBD1 (5 bases). The CDR3 loop spans 15 amino acids. Germline loops: CDR1 MGHRA, CDR2 YSYEKL. V was clipped by 2 bases and J by 9 bases, with 14 bases between them. DNA for the CDR3: TGCGCCAGCAGCCAACTCTCAGGGTTCCTTTCACCCCTCCACTTT. The encoded protein is CASSQLSGFLSPLHF.

This rearrangement joins TRBV28 to TRBJ1-2; perhaps TRBD1 as D (5 bases). V was cut by 2 bases and J by 3 bases, with 13 bases left in between. Germline loops: CDR1 MDHEN, CDR2 SYDVKM. This CDR3 comprises 15 residues. CDR3 residues: CASSLGEVGDYGYTF. CDR3 sequence (DNA): TGTGCCAGCAGTTTAGGGGAGGTGGGGGACTATGGCTACACCTTC.

J is TRBJ1-1 and V is TRBV2; D unclear. The germline V gene has CDR1 SNHLY and CDR2 FYNNEI. V shed 3 bases and J shed 2 bases, with 7 bases lying between them. CDR3 length: 13 residues. DNA of the CDR3: TGTGCCAGCAGTGACCCCCTAAACACTGAAGCTTTCTTT. Protein: CASSDPLNTEAFF.

This clone was seen once. The chain is built from TRBV5-1 and TRBJ1-5; TRBD1 matches 10 bases. CDR3 length: 15 residues. Germline assignment: CDR1 SGHRS and CDR2 YFSETQ. The V and J ends lost 6 bases and 14 bases, in that order; junction bases with no gene match: 17. CDR3 coding DNA: TGCGCCAGCAACCTGAGAAGGGACAGGGGACCGATGGAGCATTTT. This gives the protein CASNLRRDRGPMEHF.

This clone was seen a single time. The J gene is TRBJ1-3, the V gene TRBV19; no definite D call. From germline, CDR1 is LNHDA and CDR2 SQIVND (reference sequence). V lost 6 bases to trimming and J lost 0 bases, with 24 bases between them. This CDR3 has 19 residues. In nucleotides, the CDR3 is TGTGCCAGTAGCCTGAAGGATTCGGGGTGGAAGAGCTCTGGAAACACCATATATTTT. This gives the protein CASSLKDSGWKSSGNTIYF.

The rearrangement joins TRBV28 to TRBJ2-7; TRBD2 might be the D (6 bases). Germline CDR1 is MDHEN and CDR2 is SYDVKM. This CDR3 is built from 12 residues. V dropped 3 bases and J dropped 3 bases, with 6 bases sitting between them. CDR3 loop: CASSFGSYEQYF. The CDR3 DNA sequence: TGTGCCAGCAGTTTCGGGAGCTACGAGCAGTACTTC. Full variable domain (remainder filled in from reference TRBV28 and TRBJ2-7): DVKVTQSSRYLVKRTGEKVFLECVQDMDHENMFWYRQDPGLGLRLIYFSYDVKMKEKGDIPEGYSVSREKKERFSLILESASTNQTSMYLCASSFGSYEQYFGPGTRLTVT.

This clone occurred a few times. The chain couples TRBV11-2 to TRBJ1-1; tentative D call: TRBD1 (5 bases). The CDR3 length is 12 residues. CDR1 and CDR2 (germline): SGHAT, FQNNGV. V lost 3 bases and J lost 6, with 8 bases in between. This CDR3 reads CASSFWGAEAFF. The CDR3 DNA sequence: TGTGCCAGCAGCTTTTGGGGGGCTGAAGCTTTCTTT.

The chain is built from TRBV10-3 and TRBJ2-6; tentative D call: TRBD2 (6 bases). Germline loops: CDR1 ENHRY, CDR2 SYGVKD. V lost 4 bases and J lost 4, with 17 bases in between. The CDR3 totals 17 residues. The CDR3 nucleotides are TGTGCCATCAGTGCGTCGGGCGGGACCGCCGGGGCCAACGTCCTGACTTTC. Encoded protein: CAISASGGTAGANVLTF.

The chain employs TRBV9 and TRBJ1-2; unclear D gene. V dropped 0 bases and J dropped 2 bases, with 11 bases sitting between them. CDR1 and CDR2 from the germline V gene are SGDLS and YYNGEE. There are 15 residues in the CDR3. The CDR3, as DNA: TGTGCCAGCAGCGTAGTGGGAGGTCACAACTATGGCTACACCTTC. This sequence encodes CASSVVGGHNYGYTF.

The chain carries TRBV10-3 and TRBJ2-1; possible D gene TRBD2, 5 bases. V lost 5 bases, J lost 5 bases, and 19 bases lay in between. The CDR3 runs to 16 residues. In germline, CDR1 is ENHRY, CDR2 SYGVKD. CDR3 protein: CAISFMWRGGDNEQFF. CDR3 DNA sequence: TGTGCCATCAGTTTTATGTGGCGCGGAGGAGACAATGAGCAGTTCTTC.

The rearrangement links TRBV27 to TRBJ1-1; D is ambiguous. V lost 3 bases, J lost 3 bases, and 8 bases lay in between. Germline-derived CDR1 and CDR2 are MNHEY and SMNVEV (reference sequence). This CDR3 contains 13 residues. The CDR3 bases are TGTGCCAGCAGTTTGACTCCCTACACTGAAGCTTTCTTT. The encoded protein is CASSLTPYTEAFF.

Many counts were recorded for this clone. V usage is TRBV28 and J usage is TRBJ1-1; TRBD1 aligns across 10 bases. CDR3 length: 16 amino acids. Trimming at V came to 3 bases and at J to 3 bases, leaving 7 bases not matched to a gene. Germline values: CDR1 MDHEN, CDR2 SYDVKM. The CDR3 protein is CASSFGTGVSYTEAFF. The DNA of the CDR3 is TGTGCCAGCAGTTTTGGGACAGGGGTAAGTTACACTGAAGCTTTCTTT.

The chain recombines TRBV11-2 with TRBJ2-2; TRBD2 might be the D (5 bases). Germline V gene lookup returns CDR1 SGHAT and CDR2 FQNNGV. The V end lost 5 bases, the J end lost 2 bases, and 12 bases lay between the germline ends. The CDR3 has 15 amino acids. The CDR3 nucleotides read TGTGCCAGCAGCCCACTAGGGATAAACACCGGGGAGCTGTTTTTT. Its translation is CASSPLGINTGELFF. Filled out from reference TRBV11-2 and TRBJ2-2, the complete variable domain reads EAGVAQSPRYKIIEKRQSVAFWCNPISGHATLYWYQQILGQGPKLLIQFQNNGVVDDSQLPKDRFSAERLKGVDSTLKIQPAKLEDSAVYLCASSPLGINTGELFFGEGSRLTVL.

In the case of this clone: Germline and junction disagree at one end, which may indicate a read error. The rearrangement uses TRBV7-7 and TRBJ2-1, with 9 positions matching TRBD2. The CDR3 extends over 17 amino acids. The germline V gene encodes CDR1 SSHAT and CDR2 FNYEAQ (reference sequence). The DNA for the CDR3 is TGTGCTAGCAGCTTAGGGGTCCTAGCGGGAACCTACAATGAGCAGTTCTTC. It codes for CASSLGVLAGTYNEQFF.

This chain uses TRBV6-4 with TRBJ2-6; D possibly corresponds to TRBD2 (5 bases). V lost 6 bases, J lost 2 bases, and 8 bases lay in between. Per the germline V gene, CDR1 is MRHNA and CDR2 is SNTAGT. This CDR3 contains 14 residues. The CDR3 sequence is CASSQTTGANVLTF. CDR3 in DNA: TGTGCCAGCAGCCAGACTACTGGGGCCAACGTCCTGACTTTC.

V is TRBV5-1 and J is TRBJ2-3; 10 nucleotides agree with TRBD2. CDR1 SGHRS and CDR2 YFSETQ come from the germline V gene. V lost 1 base and J lost 7; bases outside the gene matches: 6. The CDR3 runs to 15 residues. This CDR3 is CASSLSPGLANTQYF. CDR3 in DNA: TGCGCCAGCAGCTTGTCTCCGGGACTAGCGAATACGCAGTATTTT. Complete variable domain (other parts from reference TRBV5-1 and TRBJ2-3): KAGVTQTPRYLIKTRGQQVTLSCSPISGHRSVSWYQQTPGQGLQFLFEYFSETQRNKGNFPGRFSGRQFSNSRSEMNVSTLELGDSALYLCASSLSPGLANTQYFGPGTRLTVL.

The chain joins TRBV24-1 to TRBJ2-4; 10 positions match TRBD2. The CDR3 has 20 residues. CDR1 is KGHDR and CDR2 is SFDVKD in the germline V gene. J lost 3 bases, V lost 0 bases, and 13 bases had no gene match. The CDR3 coding sequence is TGTGCCACCAGTGATTTGATGGCGCTAGCGGGAGTCGATGGCAAAAACATTCAGTACTTC. Translating gives CATSDLMALAGVDGKNIQYF.

The sample holds a few counts of this clone. The V call is TRBV4-1, the J call TRBJ2-7; a weak D match, TRBD1 (6 bases). Trimming removed 2 bases from V and 2 bases from J, with 13 bases in between. Germline CDR1 and CDR2: MGHRA and YSYEKL. This CDR3 region has 15 residues. CDR3 coding DNA: TGCGCCAGCAGCCAAACATGGACAGTCCCCTACGAGCAGTACTTC. As protein: CASSQTWTVPYEQYF.

The chain carries TRBV5-1 and TRBJ1-1; D ambiguous. The CDR3 is 14 residues long. CDR1 SGHRS and CDR2 YFSETQ come from the germline V gene. Deletions cut 4 bases from V and 0 bases from J, with 10 bases between. This CDR3 is CASSGGYMNTEAFF. The CDR3 nucleotides are TGCGCCAGCAGCGGCGGATACATGAACACTGAAGCTTTCTTT. Full variable domain (outside the CDR3, taken from reference TRBV5-1 and TRBJ1-1): KAGVTQTPRYLIKTRGQQVTLSCSPISGHRSVSWYQQTPGQGLQFLFEYFSETQRNKGNFPGRFSGRQFSNSRSEMNVSTLELGDSALYLCASSGGYMNTEAFFGQGTRLTVV.

V gene TRBV12-5 combines with J gene TRBJ2-1; D perhaps matches TRBD1 (7 bases). CDR1 and CDR2 from the germline V gene are LGHNT and FRNRAP. With 5 bases removed from V and 0 bases from J, the gap between germline ends came to 14 bases. CDR3 length: 16 amino acids. The CDR3 DNA sequence: TGTGCTAGTGGTCAGGGGGGACCGCCCTCCTACAATGAGCAGTTCTTC. Translating it yields CASGQGGPPSYNEQFF.

This clone has only a few counts. This chain links TRBV3-1 (or the pseudogene TRBV3-2) with TRBJ2-2, with D tentatively TRBD2 (6 bases). Germline loops: CDR1 LGHDT, CDR2 YNNKEL (reference sequence). The germline V and J ends were trimmed by 3 bases and 7 bases, with 18 bases remaining between them. The CDR3 length is 16 residues. The chain's CDR3 is CASSHSAGLVIGELFF. The CDR3 DNA reads TGTGCCAGCAGCCATTCCGCGGGACTCGTTATCGGGGAGCTGTTTTTT.

V and J are TRBV7-9 and TRBJ2-7; D not resolved. The CDR3 has 13 amino acids. In germline, CDR1 is SEHNR, CDR2 FQNEAQ (reference sequence). Trimming shortened V by 3 bases and J by 2 bases, and 8 bases separated the two germline ends. DNA for the CDR3: TGTGCCAGCAGCTTTCCAGATACCTACGAGCAGTACTTC. Protein sequence: CASSFPDTYEQYF.

J is TRBJ1-2 and V is TRBV28; 7 nucleotides match TRBD1. Germline loops: CDR1 MDHEN, CDR2 SYDVKM. The length of the CDR3 is 14 residues. The J segment lost 4 bases and the V segment lost 2 bases, leaving 4 bases of the junction unmatched. CDR3 protein: CASSLVDRAYGYTF. CDR3 DNA sequence: TGTGCCAGCAGTTTAGTTGACAGGGCCTATGGCTACACCTTC.

The V gene is TRBV15, the J gene TRBJ1-6, with TRBD1 identical over 8 bases. Losses at the gene ends were 8 bases for V and 8 bases for J; bases not matched to a gene: 11. CDR3 length equals 15 residues. CDR1 LNHNV and CDR2 YYDKDF come from the germline V gene (reference sequence). CDR3 DNA: TGTGCCACCCGAGGCGAACCAGGGGGCTATTCACCCCTCCACTTT. Its translation: CATRGEPGGYSPLHF.

The rearrangement joins TRBV12-3 or TRBV12-4 to TRBJ2-5; TRBD2 might be the D (5 bases). This CDR3 comprises 13 residues. Trimming cost V 5 bases and J 5 bases, with 12 bases left between them. The CDR3 DNA follows: TGTGCCAGCAGTCGGGATCTAGGGGAGACCCAGTACTTC. It codes for CASSRDLGETQYF.

V gene TRBV30 combines with J gene TRBJ1-5, with 9 bases fitting TRBD1. The trim removed 6 bases at V and 3 bases at J, leaving 15 bases unmatched. Germline CDR1 reads GTSNPN; CDR2 reads SVGIG (reference sequence). There are 17 residues in the CDR3. The DNA for the CDR3 is TGTGCCTGTCCGGGACAGGGCCTTGAGAAAGACAATCAGCCCCAGCATTTT. It specifies CACPGQGLEKDNQPQHF.

This chain connects TRBV11-3 to TRBJ1-1, with unresolved D. The germline gives CDR1 SGHNT, CDR2 YENEEA. The CDR3 has 13 residues. Between the trimmed V and J ends, which lost 4 bases and 5 bases, there was a span of 11 bases. CDR3 nucleotide sequence: TGTGCCAGCAGCTACCTACGGGAAACTGAAGCTTTCTTT. Protein product: CASSYLRETEAFF.

The V call is TRBV18, the J call TRBJ1-6; 7 positions agree with TRBD1. Germline trimming cut 0 bases from V and 6 bases from J; bases unmatched to any gene: 2. The germline gives CDR1 KGHSH, CDR2 LQKENI. This CDR3 contains 15 residues. This chain's CDR3 is CASSPPTGPNSPLHF. The CDR3 coding sequence is TGTGCCAGCTCACCACCGACAGGGCCTAATTCACCCCTCCACTTT. Based on the CDR3 plus reference TRBV18 and TRBJ1-6, the full variable domain is NAGVMQNPRHLVRRRGQEARLRCSPMKGHSHVYWYRQLPEEGLKFMVYLQKENIIDESGMPKERFSAEFPKEGPSILRIQQVVRGDSAAYFCASSPPTGPNSPLHFGNGTRLTVT.

The rearrangement links TRBV3-1 (or the pseudogene TRBV3-2) to TRBJ2-1, with D tentatively TRBD2 (6 bases). V was pared by 4 bases and J by 0 bases, with 10 bases between. In germline, CDR1 is LGHDT, CDR2 YNNKEL (reference sequence). The CDR3 contains 15 residues. CDR3: CASSRRDFSYNEQFF. The CDR3, as DNA: TGTGCCAGCAGCCGCCGGGACTTCTCCTACAATGAGCAGTTCTTC.

This clone appeared a few times. J is TRBJ1-2 and V is TRBV7-2; 10 bases agree with TRBD1. Per the germline V gene, CDR1 is SGHTA and CDR2 is FQGNSA. The CDR3 spans 16 residues. V lost 3 bases and J lost 6; bases outside the gene matches: 10. Here the CDR3 DNA reads TGTGCCAGCAGCTTCCTCGGACAGGGGGAACTAAATGGCTACACCTTC. It codes for CASSFLGQGELNGYTF.